The present T cell receptor beta chain was sequenced within a study of graft-versus-host responses after intestinal transplantation. Study as a whole: Once they had received anti-thymocyte globulin induction, all recipients took tacrolimus and steroids for approximately 3 years.

V was pared by 6 bases and J by 1 base, with 6 bases between. The CDR3 loop spans 12 amino acids. Germline V CDR1 and CDR2: MNHNS, SASEGT. Study-level results: Researchers found GvH clones in recipient marrow, and some showed up first in ileum or blood. Early post-transplant HvG declines showed an association with peak circulating GvH clone levels.

On this clone itself: What it recognizes is unknown.

Here immunoSEQ multiplex PCR was the method, and the copy in TCRdb shows in-frame clones only, minus some. Here the sample spans 23,000 or so clones, more than 90% being singletons. The rearrangement uses TRBV6-1 and TRBJ1-1; no reliable D call. The source was PBMCs, collected nearly 31 days after intestinal transplant. The receptor was derived from a human patient who received an intestinal transplant, so some T cells may come from the graft donor. The CDR3 protein is CASSRQNTEAFF. The CDR3, as DNA: TGTGCCAGCAGCAGACAGAACACTGAAGCTTTCTTT.